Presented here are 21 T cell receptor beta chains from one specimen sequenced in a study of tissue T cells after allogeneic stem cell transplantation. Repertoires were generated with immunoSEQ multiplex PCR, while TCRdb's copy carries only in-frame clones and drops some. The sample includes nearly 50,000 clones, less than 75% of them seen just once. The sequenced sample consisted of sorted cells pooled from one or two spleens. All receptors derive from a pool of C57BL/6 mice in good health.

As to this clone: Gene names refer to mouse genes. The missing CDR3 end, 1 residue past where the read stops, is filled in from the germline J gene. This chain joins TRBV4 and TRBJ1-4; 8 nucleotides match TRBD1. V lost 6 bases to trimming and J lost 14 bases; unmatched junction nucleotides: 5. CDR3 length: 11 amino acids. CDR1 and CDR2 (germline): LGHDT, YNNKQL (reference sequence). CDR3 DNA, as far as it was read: TGTGCCAGCAGTCTAGGACAGGGCTTATTT. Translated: CASSLGQGLF. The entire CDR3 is CASSLGQGLFF.

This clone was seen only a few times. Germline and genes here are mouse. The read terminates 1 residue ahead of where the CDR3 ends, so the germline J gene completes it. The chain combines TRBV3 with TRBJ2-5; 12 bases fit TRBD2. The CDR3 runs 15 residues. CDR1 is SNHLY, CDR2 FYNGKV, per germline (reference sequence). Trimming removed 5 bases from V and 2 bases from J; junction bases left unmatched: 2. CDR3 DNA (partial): TGTGCCAGCAGCCGGGACTGGGGGGTCCAAGACACCCAGTAC. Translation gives CASSRDWGVQDTQY. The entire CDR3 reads CASSRDWGVQDTQYF.

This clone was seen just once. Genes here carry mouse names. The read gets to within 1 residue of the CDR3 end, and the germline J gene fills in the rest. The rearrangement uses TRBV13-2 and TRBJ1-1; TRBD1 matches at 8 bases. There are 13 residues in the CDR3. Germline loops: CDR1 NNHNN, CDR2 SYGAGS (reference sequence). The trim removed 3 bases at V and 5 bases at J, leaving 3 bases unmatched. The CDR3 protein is CASGGRGPTEVFF. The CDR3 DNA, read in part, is TGTGCCAGCGGTGGCAGGGGGCCTACAGAAGTCTTC.

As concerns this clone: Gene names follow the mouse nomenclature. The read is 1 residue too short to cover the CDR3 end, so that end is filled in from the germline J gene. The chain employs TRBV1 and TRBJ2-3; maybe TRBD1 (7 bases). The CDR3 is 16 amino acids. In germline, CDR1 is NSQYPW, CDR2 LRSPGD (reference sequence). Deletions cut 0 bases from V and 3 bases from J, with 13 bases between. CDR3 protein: CTCSADERGRAETLYF. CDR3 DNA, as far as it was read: TGCACCTGCAGTGCAGATGAGAGGGGGCGCGCAGAAACGCTGTAT.

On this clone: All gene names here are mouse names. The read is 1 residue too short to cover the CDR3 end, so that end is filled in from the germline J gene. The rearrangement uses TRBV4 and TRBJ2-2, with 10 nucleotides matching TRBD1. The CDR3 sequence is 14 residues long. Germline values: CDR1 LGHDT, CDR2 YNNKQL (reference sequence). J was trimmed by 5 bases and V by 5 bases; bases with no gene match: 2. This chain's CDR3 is CASSRTGGTGQLYF. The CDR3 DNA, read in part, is TGTGCCAGCAGCCGGACAGGGGGGACCGGGCAGCTCTAC.

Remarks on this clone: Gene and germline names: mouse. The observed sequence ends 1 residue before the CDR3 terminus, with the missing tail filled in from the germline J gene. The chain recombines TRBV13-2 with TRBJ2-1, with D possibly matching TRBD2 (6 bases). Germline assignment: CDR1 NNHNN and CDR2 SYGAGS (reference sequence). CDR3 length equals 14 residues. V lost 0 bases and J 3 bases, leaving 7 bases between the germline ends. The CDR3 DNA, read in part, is TGTGCCAGCGGTGATGGGGACTTCTATGCTGAGCAGTTC. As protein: CASGDGDFYAEQF. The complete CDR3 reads CASGDGDFYAEQFF.

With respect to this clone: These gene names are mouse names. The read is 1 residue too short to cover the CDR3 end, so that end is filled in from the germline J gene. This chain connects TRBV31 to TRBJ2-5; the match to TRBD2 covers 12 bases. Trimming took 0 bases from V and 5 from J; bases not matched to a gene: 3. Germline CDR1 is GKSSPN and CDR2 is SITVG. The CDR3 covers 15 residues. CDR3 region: CAWSLVGLGGDTQYF. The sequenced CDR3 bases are TGTGCCTGGAGTCTAGTGGGACTGGGGGGAGACACCCAGTAC. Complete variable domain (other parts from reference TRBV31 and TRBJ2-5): AQTIHQWPVAEIKAVGSPLSLGCTIKGKSSPNLYWYWQATGGTLQQLFYSITVGQVESVVQLNLSASRPKDDQFILSTEKLLLSHSGFYLCAWSLVGLGGDTQYFGPGTRLLVL.

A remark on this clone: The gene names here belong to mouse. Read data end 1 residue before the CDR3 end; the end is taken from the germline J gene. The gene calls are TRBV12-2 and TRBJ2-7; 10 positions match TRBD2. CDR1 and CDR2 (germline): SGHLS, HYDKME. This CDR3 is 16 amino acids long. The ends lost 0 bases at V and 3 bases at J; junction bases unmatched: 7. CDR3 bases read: TGTGCCAGCTCTCTCGACCTGGGGGGGCAAGGCTATGAACAGTAC. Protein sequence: CASSLDLGGQGYEQY. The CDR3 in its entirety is CASSLDLGGQGYEQYF.

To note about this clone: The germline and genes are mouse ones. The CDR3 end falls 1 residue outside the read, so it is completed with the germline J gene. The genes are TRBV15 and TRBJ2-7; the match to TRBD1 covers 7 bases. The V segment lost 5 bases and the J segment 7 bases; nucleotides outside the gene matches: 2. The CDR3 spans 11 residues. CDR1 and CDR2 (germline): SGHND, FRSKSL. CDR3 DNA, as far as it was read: TGTGCCAGCAGTCCAGGGGGAGAACAGTAC. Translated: CASSPGGEQY. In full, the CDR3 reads CASSPGGEQYF.

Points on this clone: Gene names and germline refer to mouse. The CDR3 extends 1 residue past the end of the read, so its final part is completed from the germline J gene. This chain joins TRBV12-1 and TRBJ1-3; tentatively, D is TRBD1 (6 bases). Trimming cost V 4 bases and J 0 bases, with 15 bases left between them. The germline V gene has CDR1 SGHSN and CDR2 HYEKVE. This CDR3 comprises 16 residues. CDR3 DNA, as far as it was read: TGTGCCAGCTCCCCCGGGACAACCAATTCTGGAAATACGCTCTAT. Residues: CASSPGTTNSGNTLY. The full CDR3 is CASSPGTTNSGNTLYF.

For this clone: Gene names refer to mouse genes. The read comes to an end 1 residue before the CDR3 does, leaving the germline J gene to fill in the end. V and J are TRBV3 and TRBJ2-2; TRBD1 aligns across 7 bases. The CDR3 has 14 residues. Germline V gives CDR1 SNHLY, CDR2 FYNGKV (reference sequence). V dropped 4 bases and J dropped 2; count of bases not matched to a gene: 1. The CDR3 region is CASSSGQNTGQLYF. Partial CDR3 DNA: TGTGCCAGCAGCTCGGGACAGAACACCGGGCAGCTCTAC.

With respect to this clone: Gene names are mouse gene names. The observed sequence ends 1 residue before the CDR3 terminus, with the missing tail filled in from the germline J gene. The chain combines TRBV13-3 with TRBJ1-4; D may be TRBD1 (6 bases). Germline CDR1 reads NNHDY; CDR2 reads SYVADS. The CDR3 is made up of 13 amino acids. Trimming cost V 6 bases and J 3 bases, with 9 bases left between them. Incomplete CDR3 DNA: TGTGCCAGCACCACAGGGCCCAACGAAAGATTATTT. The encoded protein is CASTTGPNERLF. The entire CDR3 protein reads CASTTGPNERLFF.

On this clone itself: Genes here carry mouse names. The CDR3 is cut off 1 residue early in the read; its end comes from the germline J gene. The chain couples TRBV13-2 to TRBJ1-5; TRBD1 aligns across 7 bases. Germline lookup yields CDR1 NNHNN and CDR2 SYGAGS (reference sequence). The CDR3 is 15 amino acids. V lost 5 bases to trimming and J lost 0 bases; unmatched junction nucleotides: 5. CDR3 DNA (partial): TGTGCCAGCGGGGCCGGGACAGATAACAACCAGGCTCCGCTT. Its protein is CASGAGTDNNQAPL. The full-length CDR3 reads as CASGAGTDNNQAPLF.

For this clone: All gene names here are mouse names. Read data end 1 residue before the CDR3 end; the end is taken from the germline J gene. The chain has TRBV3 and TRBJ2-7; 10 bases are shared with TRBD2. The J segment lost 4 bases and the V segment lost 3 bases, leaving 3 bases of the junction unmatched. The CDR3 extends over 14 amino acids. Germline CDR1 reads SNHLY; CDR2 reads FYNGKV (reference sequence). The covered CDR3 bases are TGTGCCAGCAGCTTTGGGGACTGGGGTTATGAACAGTAC. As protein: CASSFGDWGYEQY. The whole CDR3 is CASSFGDWGYEQYF.

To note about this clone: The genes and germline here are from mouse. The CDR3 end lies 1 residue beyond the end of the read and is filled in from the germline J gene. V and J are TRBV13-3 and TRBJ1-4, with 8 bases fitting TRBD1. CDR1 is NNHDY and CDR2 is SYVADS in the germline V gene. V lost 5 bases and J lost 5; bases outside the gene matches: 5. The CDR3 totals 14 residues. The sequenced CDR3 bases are TGTGCCAGCAGCCCGGGACAGGAGAACGAAAGATTATTT. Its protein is CASSPGQENERLF. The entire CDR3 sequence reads CASSPGQENERLFF.

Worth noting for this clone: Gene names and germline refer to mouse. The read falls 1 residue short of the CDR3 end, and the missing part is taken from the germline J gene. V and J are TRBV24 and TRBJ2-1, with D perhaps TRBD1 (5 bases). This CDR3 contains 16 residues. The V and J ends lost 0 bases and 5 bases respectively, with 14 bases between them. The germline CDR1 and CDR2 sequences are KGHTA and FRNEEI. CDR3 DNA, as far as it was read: TGTGCCAGCAGTCTGTATCTCCAATCAGGGCATGCTGAGCAGTTC. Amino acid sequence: CASSLYLQSGHAEQF. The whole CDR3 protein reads CASSLYLQSGHAEQFF.

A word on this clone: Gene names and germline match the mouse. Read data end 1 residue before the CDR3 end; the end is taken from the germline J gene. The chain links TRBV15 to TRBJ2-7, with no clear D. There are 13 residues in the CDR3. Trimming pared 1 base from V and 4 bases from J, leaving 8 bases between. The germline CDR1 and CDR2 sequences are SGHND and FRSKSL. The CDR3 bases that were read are TGTGCCAGCAGTTTAGAGCGCCCATATGAACAGTAC. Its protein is CASSLERPYEQY. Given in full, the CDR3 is CASSLERPYEQYF.

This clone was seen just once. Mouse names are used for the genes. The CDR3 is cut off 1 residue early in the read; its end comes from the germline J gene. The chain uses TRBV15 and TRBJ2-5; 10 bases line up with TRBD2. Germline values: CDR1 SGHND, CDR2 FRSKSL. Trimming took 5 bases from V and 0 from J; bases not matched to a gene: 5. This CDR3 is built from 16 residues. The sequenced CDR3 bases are TGTGCCAGCAGTCCCGGACTGGGGGTTAACCAAGACACCCAGTAC. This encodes CASSPGLGVNQDTQY. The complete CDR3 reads CASSPGLGVNQDTQYF.

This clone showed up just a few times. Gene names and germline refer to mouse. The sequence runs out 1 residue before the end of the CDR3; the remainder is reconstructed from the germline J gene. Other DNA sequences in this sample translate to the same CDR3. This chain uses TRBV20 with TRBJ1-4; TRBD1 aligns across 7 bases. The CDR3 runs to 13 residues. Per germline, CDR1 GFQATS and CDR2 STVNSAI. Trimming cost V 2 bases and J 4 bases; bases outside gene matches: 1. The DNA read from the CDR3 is TGTGGTGCTAGGACAGGGGTCAACGAAAGATTATTT. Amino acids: CGARTGVNERLF. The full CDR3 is CGARTGVNERLFF.

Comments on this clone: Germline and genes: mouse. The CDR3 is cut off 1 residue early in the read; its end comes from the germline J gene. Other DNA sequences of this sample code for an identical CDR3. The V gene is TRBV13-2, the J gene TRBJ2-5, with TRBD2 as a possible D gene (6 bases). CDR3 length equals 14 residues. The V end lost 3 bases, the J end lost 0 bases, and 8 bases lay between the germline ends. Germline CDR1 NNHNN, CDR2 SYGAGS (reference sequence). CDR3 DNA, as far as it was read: TGTGCCAGCGGTGGTGGGGGTAACCAAGACACCCAGTAC. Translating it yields CASGGGGNQDTQY. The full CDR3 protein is CASGGGGNQDTQYF.

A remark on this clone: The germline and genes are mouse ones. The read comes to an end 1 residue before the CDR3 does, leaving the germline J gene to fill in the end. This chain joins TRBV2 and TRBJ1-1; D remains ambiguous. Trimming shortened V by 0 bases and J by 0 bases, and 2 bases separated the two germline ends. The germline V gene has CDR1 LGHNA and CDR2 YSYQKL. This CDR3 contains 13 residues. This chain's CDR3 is CASSQETNTEVFF. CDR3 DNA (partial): TGTGCCAGCAGCCAAGAGACAAACACAGAAGTCTTC.